What follows are 17 T cell receptor beta chains derived from one specimen sequenced in a study of T cell changes during pregnancy in multiple sclerosis. The assay was immunoSEQ multiplex PCR, and TCRdb's table has in-frame clones only and misses some. The data hold more than 85,000 clones, with 93% observed a single time. Sequencing used peripheral blood, obtained in the third trimester of pregnancy. The receptors were sampled from a female donor in good health, enrolled as a control in a pregnancy study.

This clone was seen once. The chain is built from TRBV5-4 and TRBJ2-5; D might be TRBD1 (6 bases). V shed 3 bases and J shed 13 bases, with 16 bases lying between them. Germline CDR1 SGHNT, CDR2 YYREEE (reference sequence). The CDR3 is made up of 12 amino acids. The CDR3 is CASSSAQGRMYF. The CDR3 region has the DNA TGTGCCAGCAGCTCCGCGCAGGGGCGAATGTACTTC.

V and J are TRBV7-9 and TRBJ2-7; 8 nucleotides match TRBD2. V lost 4 bases to trimming and J lost 4 bases; unmatched junction nucleotides: 6. This CDR3 is 14 amino acids long. Per the germline V gene, CDR1 is SEHNR and CDR2 is FQNEAQ (reference sequence). The chain's CDR3 is CASSSNKREYEQYF. The CDR3 DNA is TGTGCCAGCAGCTCCAACAAGCGGGAGTACGAGCAGTACTTC.

This chain joins TRBV14 and TRBJ2-5; 8 bases are shared with TRBD2. The germline CDR1 and CDR2 sequences are SGHDN and FVKESK. This CDR3 has 15 amino acids. V gave up 4 bases and J gave up 5 bases; unmatched junction bases: 9. CDR3 protein: CASSLAGNRLETQYF. Here the CDR3 DNA reads TGTGCCAGCAGCCTAGCGGGAAACCGTTTGGAGACCCAGTACTTC.

The chain is built from TRBV5-6 and TRBJ2-6; no firm D call. Germline CDR1 reads SGHDT; CDR2 reads YYEEEE. V gave up 0 bases and J gave up 4 bases, with 8 bases separating them. CDR3 length equals 15 residues. CDR3 region: CASSLDQVGANVLTF. CDR3 coding DNA: TGTGCCAGCAGCTTGGATCAGGTGGGGGCCAACGTCCTGACTTTC.

This clone was picked up one time. The chain combines TRBV28 with TRBJ1-2, with 7 bases lining up with TRBD1. The junction had 11 bases not matched to a gene; V was cut back by 7 bases and J by 6 bases. There are 14 residues in the CDR3. The germline V gene has CDR1 MDHEN and CDR2 SYDVKM. The DNA of the CDR3 is TGTGCCAGCAATCCTTCGGACAGGCCCAATGGCTACACCTTC. Amino acid sequence: CASNPSDRPNGYTF.

With regard to this clone: Relative to the germline gene, one junction end is altered; a read error may explain this. The CDR3: CASSLELAVQETQYF. CDR3 in DNA: TGTGCCAGTAGTCTAGAACTAGCGGTCCAAGAGACCCAGTACTTC. The chain links TRBV19 to TRBJ2-5, with 8 bases aligning to TRBD2. The germline CDR1 and CDR2 sequences are LNHDA and SQIVND (reference sequence). The length of the CDR3 is 15 residues.

V and J are TRBV9 and TRBJ2-1, with a tentative D call TRBD1 (5 bases). The germline V gene encodes CDR1 SGDLS and CDR2 YYNGEE. The CDR3 extends over 14 amino acids. V lost 3 bases to trimming and J lost 2 bases, with 9 bases between them. DNA of the CDR3: TGTGCCAGCAGCGAACGGACAACCTACAATGAGCAGTTCTTC. Translated: CASSERTTYNEQFF. Filled out from reference TRBV9 and TRBJ2-1, the complete variable domain reads DSGVTQTPKHLITATGQRVTLRCSPRSGDLSVYWYQQSLDQGLQFLIQYYNGEERAKGNILERFSAQQFPDLHSELNLSSLELGDSALYFCASSERTTYNEQFFGPGTRLTVL.

The chain's CDR3 is CASSSGTGAGANVLTF. The CDR3 DNA follows: TGTGCCAGCAGTTCCGGGACAGGGGCTGGGGCCAACGTCCTGACTTTC. The chain links TRBV6-5 to TRBJ2-6, with TRBD1 matching 10 bases. With V trimmed by 4 bases and J by 2 bases, 2 bases remained unmatched. The V gene's germline CDR1 is MNHEY and CDR2 SVGAGI. This CDR3 comprises 16 residues.

This rearrangement joins TRBV28 to TRBJ2-7, with 11 bases matching TRBD2. After removal of 2 bases from V and 0 bases from J, the junction contained 9 bases not matched to a gene. The germline CDR1 and CDR2 sequences are MDHEN and SYDVKM. The CDR3 consists of 18 residues. DNA for the CDR3: TGTGCCAGCAGTTTAATGCCTAGCGGGAGGACAAGCTCCTACGAGCAGTACTTC. Translation gives CASSLMPSGRTSSYEQYF.

The genes are TRBV5-5 and TRBJ1-5; D is perhaps TRBD1 (6 bases). The CDR3 has 14 residues. Trimming removed 4 bases at V and 4 bases at J, with 12 bases between. CDR1 and CDR2 from the germline V gene are SGHKS and YYEKEE (reference sequence). The CDR3 DNA follows: TGTGCCAGCAGCGAAGGACAGTTAAATCAGCCCCAGCATTTT. Translated: CASSEGQLNQPQHF.

V is TRBV19 and J is TRBJ2-2; 7 bases align to TRBD2. Germline CDR1 reads LNHDA; CDR2 reads SQIVND (reference sequence). CDR3 length equals 15 residues. The V and J ends lost 5 bases and 12 bases, in that order; junction bases with no gene match: 15. CDR3 sequence reads: CASSSSSGPSSKLFF. CDR3 coding DNA: TGTGCCAGTAGTTCCTCTAGCGGCCCTTCTTCGAAGCTGTTTTTT.

CDR3 bases: TGTGCCAGTAGCCCTATGCAGCAGGGGAAGTACGAGCAGTACTTC. It is translated as CASSPMQQGKYEQYF. This chain links TRBV19 with TRBJ2-7, with D maybe TRBD1 (6 bases). Trimming took off 6 bases at V and 4 bases at J, with 19 bases between the two ends. CDR1 is LNHDA and CDR2 is SQIVND in the germline V gene (reference sequence). The CDR3 spans 15 residues.

The chain recombines TRBV11-2 with TRBJ2-2; TRBD2 is a possible D gene (7 bases). V was cut by 0 bases and J by 5 bases, with 10 bases left in between. CDR1 and CDR2 (germline): SGHAT, FQNNGV. The CDR3 is made up of 15 amino acids. CDR3 nucleotides: TGTGCCAGCAGCTTAGATGGGAGGGGGACCGGGGAGCTGTTTTTT. The encoded protein is CASSLDGRGTGELFF.

CDR3 nucleotide sequence: TGTGCCAGCAGTGAACCCCAACATAGGGAGGCCTACGAGCAGTACTTC. This gives the protein CASSEPQHREAYEQYF. The chain carries TRBV6-1 and TRBJ2-7; a possible D gene is TRBD2 (6 bases). The V gene's germline CDR1 is MNHNS and CDR2 SASEGT. The CDR3 length is 16 residues. Trimming pared 2 bases from V and 2 bases from J, leaving 16 bases between.

This clone was observed a handful of times. The genes are TRBV19 and TRBJ1-2; 8 nucleotides line up with TRBD1. CDR3 length equals 15 residues. V shed 7 bases and J 1 base; nucleotides not matched to a gene: 8. Germline loops: CDR1 LNHDA, CDR2 SQIVND (reference sequence). DNA for the CDR3: TGTGCCAGTAACACTCGGACAGGGCTTAACTATGGCTACACCTTC. Residues: CASNTRTGLNYGYTF.

A single count supports this clone. The chain recombines TRBV2 with TRBJ1-5; D call uncertain. V dropped 3 bases and J dropped 0 bases, with 9 bases sitting between them. Looked up from germline, CDR1 is SNHLY and CDR2 is FYNNEI. CDR3 length: 15 amino acids. The CDR3 DNA reads as TGTGCCAGCAGTGAGGTAGATTATAGCAATCAGCCCCAGCATTTT. It translates to CASSEVDYSNQPQHF.

This clone was observed a handful of times. The V gene is TRBV28, the J gene TRBJ1-5; no clear D. Germline values: CDR1 MDHEN, CDR2 SYDVKM. The CDR3 is 15 amino acids. V lost 2 bases and J lost 6, with 14 bases in between. The CDR3 coding sequence is TGTGCCAGCAGTTTACGTCGCGGAGATAGTCAGCCCCAGCATTTT. It encodes CASSLRRGDSQPQHF.